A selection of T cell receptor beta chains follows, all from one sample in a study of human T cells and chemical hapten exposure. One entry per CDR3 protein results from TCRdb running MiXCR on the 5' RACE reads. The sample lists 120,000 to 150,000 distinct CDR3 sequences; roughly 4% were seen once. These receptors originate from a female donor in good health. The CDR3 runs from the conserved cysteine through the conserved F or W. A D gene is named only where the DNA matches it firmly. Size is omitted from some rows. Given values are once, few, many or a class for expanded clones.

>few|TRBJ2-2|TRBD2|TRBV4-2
TGTGCCAGCAGCCAAGAGAGGCTAGCGGGGGGGCCTTGGTCGGTTACCGGGGAGCTGTTTTTT
CASSQERLAGGPWSVTGELFF
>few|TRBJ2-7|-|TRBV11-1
TGTGCCAGCAGCCGAATTCGTAGGGGAACCTACGAGCAGTACTTC
CASSRIRRGTYEQYF
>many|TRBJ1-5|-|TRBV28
TGTGCCAGCAGTTTAATAGGGGGCAATCAGCCCCAGCATTTT
CASSLIGGNQPQHF
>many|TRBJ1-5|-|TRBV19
TGTGCCAGTAGTATAGATTCGGATCTCCCCAATGTCAATCAGCCCCAGCATTTT
CASSIDSDLPNVNQPQHF
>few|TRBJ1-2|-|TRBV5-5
TGTGCCAGCAGTACGTCTCATCCGCGGGGCTATGGCTACACCTTC
CASSTSHPRGYGYTF
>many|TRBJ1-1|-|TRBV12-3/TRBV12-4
TGTGCCAGCAGTTCCCCCCCCACTGAAGCTTTCTTT
CASSSPPTEAFF
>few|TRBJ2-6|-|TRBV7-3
TGTGCCAGCAGCTCGGGACTCCTCTCTGGGGCCAACGTCCTGACTTTC
CASSSGLLSGANVLTF
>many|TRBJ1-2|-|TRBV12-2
TGTGCAAGTCGCGCGGGTAACGGGGTTAGAAACTATGGCTACACCTTC
CASRAGNGVRNYGYTF
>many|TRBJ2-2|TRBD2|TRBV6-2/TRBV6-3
TGTGCCAGCAGCGCCCTGGGGGAGGGCACCGGGGAGCTGTTTTTT
CASSALGEGTGELFF
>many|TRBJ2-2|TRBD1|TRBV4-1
TGCGCCAGCAGCCAAGATTGGACAGGGGACGACACCGGGGAGCTGTTTTTT
CASSQDWTGDDTGELFF
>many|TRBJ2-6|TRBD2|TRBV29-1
TGCAGCGTTGAGGGAGGGGCCGGGGCCAACGTCCTGACTTTC
CSVEGGAGANVLTF
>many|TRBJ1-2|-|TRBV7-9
TGTGCCAGCAGCCTTAATCAGGGAGGCTATGGCTACACCTTC
CASSLNQGGYGYTF
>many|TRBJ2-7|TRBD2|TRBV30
TGTGCCTGGGCCCTAGCGGGGGGAACCTACGAGCAGTACTTC
CAWALAGGTYEQYF
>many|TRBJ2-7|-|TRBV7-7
TGTGCTAGCAGCTTAGGGGCAGGGCTCTCCTACGAGCAGTACTTC
CASSLGAGLSYEQYF
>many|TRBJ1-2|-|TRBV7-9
TGTGCCAGCAGCTTAGCGCGGTCAGGCACGCGCAACTATGGCTACACCTTC
CASSLARSGTRNYGYTF
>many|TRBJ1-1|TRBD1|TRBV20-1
TGCAGTGCTAATAAACAGGGGGCGGGATGGGGACCTGAAGCTTTCTTT
CSANKQGAGWGPEAFF
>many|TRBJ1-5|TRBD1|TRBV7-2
TGTGCCAGCTCGCAGGGGGCAGGTCAGCCCCAGCATTTT
CASSQGAGQPQHF
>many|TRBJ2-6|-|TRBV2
TGTGCCAGCGCAGGGACCGGGGCCAACGTCCTGACTTTC
CASAGTGANVLTF
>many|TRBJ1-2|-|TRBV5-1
TGCGCCAGCAGCTTACCTCAGACACAGGGAAGTGGCTACACCTTC
CASSLPQTQGSGYTF
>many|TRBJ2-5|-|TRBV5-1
TGCGCCAGCAGCATAATTGTCGGGACTCGTGGGGAGACCCAGTACTTC
CASSIIVGTRGETQYF
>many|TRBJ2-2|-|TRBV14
TGTGCCAGCAGCCGGGGACGCCCGGGCACCGGGGAGCTGTTTTTT
CASSRGRPGTGELFF
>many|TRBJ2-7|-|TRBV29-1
TGCAGCGTTTTACACACTTCCTACGAGCAGTACTTC
CSVLHTSYEQYF
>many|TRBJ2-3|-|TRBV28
TGTGCCAGCATTGAAAGGGGGGTCGGCACAGATACGCAGTATTTT
CASIERGVGTDTQYF
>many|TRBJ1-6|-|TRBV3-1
TGTGCCAGCAGCCAAGAGCCGGGCCGGTATAATTCACCCCTCCACTTT
CASSQEPGRYNSPLHF
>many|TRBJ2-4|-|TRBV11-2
TGTGCCAGCAGCTTAAGGGACGGAAGCAAAAACATTCAGTACTTC
CASSLRDGSKNIQYF
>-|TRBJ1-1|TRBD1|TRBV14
TGTGCCAGCAGCCAAACGACAGGGAAGTTCACTGAAGCTTTCTTT
CASSQTTGKFTEAFF
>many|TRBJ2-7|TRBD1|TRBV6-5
TGTGCCAGCAGTACCGGGACAGGGGTCGAGCAGTACTTC
CASSTGTGVEQYF
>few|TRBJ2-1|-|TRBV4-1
TGCGCCAGCAGCCAAGAGGGGGAAGGAGGGGCTCTTGGGCAGTTCTTC
CASSQEGEGGALGQFF
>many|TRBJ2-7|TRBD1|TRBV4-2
TGTGCCAGCAGCCAAGATAGGCCGGGACAGGCTGCCTACGAGCAGTACTTC
CASSQDRPGQAAYEQYF
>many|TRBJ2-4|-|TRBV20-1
TGCAGTGCTAGGTCGCAGGAAAACATTCAGTACTTC
CSARSQENIQYF
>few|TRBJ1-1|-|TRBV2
TGTGCCAGCAGTGAACGGACCCGCACTGAAGCTTTCTTT
CASSERTRTEAFF
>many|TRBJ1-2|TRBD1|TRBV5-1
TGCGCCAGCGCTAGTGACAGGGCGGGCGATGGCTACACCTTC
CASASDRAGDGYTF
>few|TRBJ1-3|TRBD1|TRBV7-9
TGTGCCAGCAGCACAGGGGGGGCTGGAAACACCATATATTTT
CASSTGGAGNTIYF
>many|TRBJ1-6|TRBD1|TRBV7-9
TGTGCCAGCAGCCCGGGACAGCATAATTCACCCCTCCACTTT
CASSPGQHNSPLHF
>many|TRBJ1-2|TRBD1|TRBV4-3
TGCGCCAGCAGCCAAGAACCGGGACAGGGGGCGCTCTATGGCTACACCTTC
CASSQEPGQGALYGYTF
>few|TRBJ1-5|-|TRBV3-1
TGTGCCAGCAGCCACGGGACAACATTTGCCAATCAGCCCCAGCATTTT
CASSHGTTFANQPQHF
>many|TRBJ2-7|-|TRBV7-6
TGTGCCAGCAGCTTAGGACTATCAGTTTACGAGCAGTACTTC
CASSLGLSVYEQYF
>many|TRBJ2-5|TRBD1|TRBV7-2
TGTGCCAGCAGCTTCCAACGGACAGGGGGAGAGACCCAGTACTTC
CASSFQRTGGETQYF
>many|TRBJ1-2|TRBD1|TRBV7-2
TGTGCCAGCAGCTTAACGGCAGGGGGCGCCTATGGCTACACCTTC
CASSLTAGGAYGYTF
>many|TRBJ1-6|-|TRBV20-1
TGCAGTGCTAGAGCCCGACTAATCCCCTCTAGCTCCTATAATTCACCCCTCCACTTT
CSARARLIPSSSYNSPLHF
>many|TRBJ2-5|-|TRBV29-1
TGCAGCGTTGTTTTGGGTCAATGGGAGACCCAGTACTTC
CSVVLGQWETQYF
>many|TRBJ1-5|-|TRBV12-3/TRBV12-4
TGTGCCAGCAGTTTAGACGGCCGCCGCAATCAGCCCCAGCATTTT
CASSLDGRRNQPQHF
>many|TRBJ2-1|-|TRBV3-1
TGTGCCAGCAGCCAAGATTGGGGAGGCACCTACAATGAGCAGTTCTTC
CASSQDWGGTYNEQFF
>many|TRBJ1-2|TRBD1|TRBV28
TGTGCCAGCTTTGGACAGGGAAAGGATGGCTACACCTTC
CASFGQGKDGYTF
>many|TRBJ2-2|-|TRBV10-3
TGTGCCACCAGGGATGACGCGAACACCGGGGAGCTGTTTTTT
CATRDDANTGELFF
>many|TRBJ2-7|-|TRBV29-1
TGCAGCGGCGGGGTCGGGTCCTACGAGCAGTACTTC
CSGGVGSYEQYF
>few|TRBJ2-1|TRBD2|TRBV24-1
TGTGCCACCAGTGATGCGACTAGCGGCAGCTCCTACAATGAGCAGTTCTTC
CATSDATSGSSYNEQFF
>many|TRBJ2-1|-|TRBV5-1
TGCGCCAGCAGCGGCCAGCGGAGCTCCTACAATGAGCAGTTCTTC
CASSGQRSSYNEQFF
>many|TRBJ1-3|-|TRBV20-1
TGCAGTGCTAGAGAGTCTGCCCGGGACACCATATATTTT
CSARESARDTIYF
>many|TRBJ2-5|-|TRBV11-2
TGTGCCAGCAGCTTAGTCCCCCCCATCGACAGCGAGCCAGAGACCCAGTACTTC
CASSLVPPIDSEPETQYF
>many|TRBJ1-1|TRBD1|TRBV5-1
TGCGCCAGCAGCCGGGGACAGGGGACGGGGACTGAAGCTTTCTTT
CASSRGQGTGTEAFF
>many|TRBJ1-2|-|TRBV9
TGTGCCAGCAGTAGAAGGGATAGTTATGGCTACACCTTC
CASSRRDSYGYTF
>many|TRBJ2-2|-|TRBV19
TGTGCCAGTAGTGCAGGGTATGAATCCGGGGAGCTGTTTTTT
CASSAGYESGELFF